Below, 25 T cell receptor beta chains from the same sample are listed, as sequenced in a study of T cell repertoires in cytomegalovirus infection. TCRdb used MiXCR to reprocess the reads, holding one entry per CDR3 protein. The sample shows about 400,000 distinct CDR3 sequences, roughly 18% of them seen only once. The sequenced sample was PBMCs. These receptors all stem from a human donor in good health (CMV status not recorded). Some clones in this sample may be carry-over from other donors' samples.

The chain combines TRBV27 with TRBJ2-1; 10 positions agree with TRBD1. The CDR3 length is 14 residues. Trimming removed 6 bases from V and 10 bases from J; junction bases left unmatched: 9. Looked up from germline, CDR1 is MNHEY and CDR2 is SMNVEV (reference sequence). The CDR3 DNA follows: TGTGCCAGCAGGCCCGGGACAGGGGTTGGCGAGCAGTTCTTC. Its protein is CASRPGTGVGEQFF.

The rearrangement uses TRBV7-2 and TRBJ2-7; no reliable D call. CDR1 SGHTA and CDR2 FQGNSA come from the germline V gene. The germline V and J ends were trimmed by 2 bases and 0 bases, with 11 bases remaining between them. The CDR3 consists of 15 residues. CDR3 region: CASSLRVTPSYEQYF. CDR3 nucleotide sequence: TGTGCCAGCAGCTTAAGGGTGACTCCCTCCTACGAGCAGTACTTC.

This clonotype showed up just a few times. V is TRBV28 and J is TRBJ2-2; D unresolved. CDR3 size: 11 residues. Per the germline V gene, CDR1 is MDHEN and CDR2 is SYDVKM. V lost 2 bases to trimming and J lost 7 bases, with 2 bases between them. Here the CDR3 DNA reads TGTGCCAGCAGTTTAATCGGGGAGCTGTTTTTT. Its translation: CASSLIGELFF.

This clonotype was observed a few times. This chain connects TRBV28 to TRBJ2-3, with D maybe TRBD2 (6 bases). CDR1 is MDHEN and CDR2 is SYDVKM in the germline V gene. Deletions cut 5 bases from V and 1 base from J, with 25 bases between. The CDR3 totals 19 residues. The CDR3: CASSRGRWGVPSGTDTQYF. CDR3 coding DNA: TGTGCCAGCAGTCGGGGGAGGTGGGGAGTACCGTCTGGCACAGATACGCAGTATTTT.

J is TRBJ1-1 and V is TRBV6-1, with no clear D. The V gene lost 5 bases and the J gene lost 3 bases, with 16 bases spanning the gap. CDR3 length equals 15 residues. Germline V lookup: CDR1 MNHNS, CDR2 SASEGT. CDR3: CASSLRTTGHTEAFF. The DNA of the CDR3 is TGTGCCAGCAGTTTGCGGACTACTGGGCACACTGAAGCTTTCTTT.

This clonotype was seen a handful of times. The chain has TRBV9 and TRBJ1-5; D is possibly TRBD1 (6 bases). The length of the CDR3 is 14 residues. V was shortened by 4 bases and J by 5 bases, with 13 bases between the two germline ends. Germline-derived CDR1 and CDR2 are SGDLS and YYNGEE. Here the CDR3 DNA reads TGTGCCAGCAGCCCCCGGGACACCCATCAGCCCCAGCATTTT. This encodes CASSPRDTHQPQHF. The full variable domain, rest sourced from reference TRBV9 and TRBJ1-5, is DSGVTQTPKHLITATGQRVTLRCSPRSGDLSVYWYQQSLDQGLQFLIQYYNGEERAKGNILERFSAQQFPDLHSELNLSSLELGDSALYFCASSPRDTHQPQHFGDGTRLSIL.

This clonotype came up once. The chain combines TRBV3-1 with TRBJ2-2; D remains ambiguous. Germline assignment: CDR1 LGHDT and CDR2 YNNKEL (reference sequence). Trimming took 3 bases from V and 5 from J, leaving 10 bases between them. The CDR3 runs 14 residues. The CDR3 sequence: CASSHSLETGELFF. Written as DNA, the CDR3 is TGTGCCAGCAGCCACTCCCTAGAGACCGGGGAGCTGTTTTTT. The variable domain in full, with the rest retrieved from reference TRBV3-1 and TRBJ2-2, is DTAVSQTPKYLVTQMGNDKSIKCEQNLGHDTMYWYKQDSKKFLKIMFSYNNKELIINETVPNRFSPKSPDKAHLNLHINSLELGDSAVYFCASSHSLETGELFFGEGSRLTVL.

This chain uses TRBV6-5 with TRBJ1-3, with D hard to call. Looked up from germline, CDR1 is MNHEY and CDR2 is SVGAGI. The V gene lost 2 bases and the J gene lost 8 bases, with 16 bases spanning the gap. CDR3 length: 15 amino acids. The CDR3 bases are TGTGCCAGCAGTTACGCAAGAGGGTTAGGCGACACCATATATTTT. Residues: CASSYARGLGDTIYF.

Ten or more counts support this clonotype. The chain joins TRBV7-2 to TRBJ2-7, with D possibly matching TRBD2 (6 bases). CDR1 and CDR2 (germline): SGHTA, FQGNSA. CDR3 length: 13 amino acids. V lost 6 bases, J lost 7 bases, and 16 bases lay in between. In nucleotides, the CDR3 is TGTGCCAGCAGTCGATCGCGGGATGAAGAGCAGTACTTC. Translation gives CASSRSRDEEQYF.

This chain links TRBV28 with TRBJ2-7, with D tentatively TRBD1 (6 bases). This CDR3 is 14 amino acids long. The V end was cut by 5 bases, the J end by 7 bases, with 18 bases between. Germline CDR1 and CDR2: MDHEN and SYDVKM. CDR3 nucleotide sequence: TGTGCCAGCAGTAACCAAGACAGGCTGGAAGAGCAGTACTTC. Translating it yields CASSNQDRLEEQYF. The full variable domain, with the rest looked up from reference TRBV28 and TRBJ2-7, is DVKVTQSSRYLVKRTGEKVFLECVQDMDHENMFWYRQDPGLGLRLIYFSYDVKMKEKGDIPEGYSVSREKKERFSLILESASTNQTSMYLCASSNQDRLEEQYFGPGTRLTVT.

In nucleotides, the CDR3 is TGTGCCAGCATCCACACTAGCGGGAGTTCAGATACGCAGTATTTT. It encodes CASIHTSGSSDTQYF. The gene calls are TRBV7-2 and TRBJ2-3, with 11 bases that match TRBD2. Trimming at V came to 7 bases and at J to 4 bases, leaving 7 bases not matched to a gene. The length of the CDR3 is 15 residues. The germline gives CDR1 SGHTA, CDR2 FQGNSA.

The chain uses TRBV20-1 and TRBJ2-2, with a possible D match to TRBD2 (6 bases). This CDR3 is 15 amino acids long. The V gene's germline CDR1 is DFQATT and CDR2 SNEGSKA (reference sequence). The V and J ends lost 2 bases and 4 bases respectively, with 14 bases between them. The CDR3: CSARKLAQGTGELFF. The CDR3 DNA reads TGCAGTGCTAGAAAGCTAGCGCAGGGCACCGGGGAGCTGTTTTTT.

The CDR3 loop is CAWSYGLAGVESKLGFSYEQYF. In nucleotides, the CDR3 is TGTGCCTGGAGTTACGGGCTAGCGGGAGTAGAGTCAAAATTGGGATTCTCCTACGAGCAGTACTTC. The rearrangement joins TRBV30 to TRBJ2-7; 10 bases agree with TRBD2. CDR1 is GTSNPN and CDR2 is SVGIG in the germline V gene (reference sequence). The CDR3 is made up of 22 amino acids. The trim removed 2 bases at V and 0 bases at J, leaving 25 bases unmatched. The full variable domain, its missing parts supplied by reference TRBV30 and TRBJ2-7, is SQTIHQWPATLVQPVGSPLSLECTVEGTSNPNLYWYRQAAGRGLQLLFYSVGIGQISSEVPQNLSASRPQDRQFILSSKKLLLSDSGFYLCAWSYGLAGVESKLGFSYEQYFGPGTRLTVT.

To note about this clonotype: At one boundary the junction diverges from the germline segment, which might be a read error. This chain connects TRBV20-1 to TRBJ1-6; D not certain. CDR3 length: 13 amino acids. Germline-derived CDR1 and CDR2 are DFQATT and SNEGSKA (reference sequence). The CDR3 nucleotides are TGCAGTGCTCTATTATCTCGGATTTCTCCCCTCTACTTT. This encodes CSALLSRISPLYF.

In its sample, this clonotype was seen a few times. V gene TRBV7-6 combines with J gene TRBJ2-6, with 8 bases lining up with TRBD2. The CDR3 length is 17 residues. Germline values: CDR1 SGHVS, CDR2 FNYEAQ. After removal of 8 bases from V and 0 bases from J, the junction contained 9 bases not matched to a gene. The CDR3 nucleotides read TGTGCCAGCCGGAGAGCGGGAGCGATCTCTGGGGCCAACGTCCTGACTTTC. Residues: CASRRAGAISGANVLTF.

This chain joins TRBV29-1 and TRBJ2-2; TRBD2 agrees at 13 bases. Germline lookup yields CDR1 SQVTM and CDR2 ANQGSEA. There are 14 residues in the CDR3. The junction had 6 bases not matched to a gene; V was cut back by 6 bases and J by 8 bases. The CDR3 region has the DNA TGCAGCGTCCGGACTAGCGGGGGTATTGGGGAGCTGTTTTTT. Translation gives CSVRTSGGIGELFF.

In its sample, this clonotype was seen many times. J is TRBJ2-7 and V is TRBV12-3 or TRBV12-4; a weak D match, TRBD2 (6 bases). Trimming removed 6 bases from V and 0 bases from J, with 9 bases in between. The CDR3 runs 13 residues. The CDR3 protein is CASRYGSSYEQYF. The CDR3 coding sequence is TGTGCCAGCAGGTACGGGAGCTCCTACGAGCAGTACTTC.

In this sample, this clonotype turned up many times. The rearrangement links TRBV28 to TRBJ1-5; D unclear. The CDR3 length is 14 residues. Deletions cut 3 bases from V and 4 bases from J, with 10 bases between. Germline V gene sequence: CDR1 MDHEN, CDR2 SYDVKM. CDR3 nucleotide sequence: TGTGCCAGCAGTTTGTCCAACTTGAATCAGCCCCAGCATTTT. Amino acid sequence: CASSLSNLNQPQHF.

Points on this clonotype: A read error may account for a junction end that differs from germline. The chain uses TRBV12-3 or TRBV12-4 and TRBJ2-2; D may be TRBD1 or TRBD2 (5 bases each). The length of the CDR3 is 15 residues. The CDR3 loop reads CTSSRTGTYTGELFF. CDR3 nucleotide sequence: TGTACCAGCAGTCGAACCGGGACCTACACCGGGGAGCTGTTTTTT.

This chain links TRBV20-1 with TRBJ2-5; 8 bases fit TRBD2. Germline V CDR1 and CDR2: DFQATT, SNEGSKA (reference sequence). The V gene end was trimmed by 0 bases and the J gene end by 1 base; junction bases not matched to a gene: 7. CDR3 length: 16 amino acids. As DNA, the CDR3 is TGCAGTGCTAGAGATCAGGCGGGGGGCCTCCAAGAGACCCAGTACTTC. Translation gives CSARDQAGGLQETQYF.

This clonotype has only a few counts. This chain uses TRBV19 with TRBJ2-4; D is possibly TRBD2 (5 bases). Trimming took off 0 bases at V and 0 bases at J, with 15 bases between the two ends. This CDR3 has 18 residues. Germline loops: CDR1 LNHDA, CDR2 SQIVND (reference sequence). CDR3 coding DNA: TGTGCCAGTAGTATAGATCTGAGGGTAGAACGAGCCAAAAACATTCAGTACTTC. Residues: CASSIDLRVERAKNIQYF.

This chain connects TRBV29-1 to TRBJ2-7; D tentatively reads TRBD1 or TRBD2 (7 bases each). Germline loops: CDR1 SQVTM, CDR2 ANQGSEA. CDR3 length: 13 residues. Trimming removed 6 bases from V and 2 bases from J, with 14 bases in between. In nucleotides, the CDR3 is TGCAGCGTCTCAGGGGGGACTACCTACGAGCAGTACTTC. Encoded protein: CSVSGGTTYEQYF.

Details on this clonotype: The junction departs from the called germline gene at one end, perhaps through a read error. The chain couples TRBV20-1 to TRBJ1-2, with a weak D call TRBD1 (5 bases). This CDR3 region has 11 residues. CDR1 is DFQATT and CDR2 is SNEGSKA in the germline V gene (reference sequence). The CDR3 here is CSARGSGPGHF. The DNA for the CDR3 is TGCAGTGCCCGAGGCTCGGGACCTGGCCACTTC.

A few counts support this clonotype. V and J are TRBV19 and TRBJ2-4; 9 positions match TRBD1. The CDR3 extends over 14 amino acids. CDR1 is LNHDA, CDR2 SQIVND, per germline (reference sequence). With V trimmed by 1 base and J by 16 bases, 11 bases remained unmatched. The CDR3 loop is CASSIGRGTGQIYF. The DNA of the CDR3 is TGTGCCAGTAGTATAGGGCGGGGGACAGGGCAAATCTACTTC.

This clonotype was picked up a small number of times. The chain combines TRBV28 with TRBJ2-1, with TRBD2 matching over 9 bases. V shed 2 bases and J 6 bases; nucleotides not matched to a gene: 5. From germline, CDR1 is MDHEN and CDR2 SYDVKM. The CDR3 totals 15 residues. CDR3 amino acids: CASSLGASGANEQFF. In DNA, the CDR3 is TGTGCCAGCAGTTTAGGGGCTAGCGGGGCCAATGAGCAGTTCTTC.